These 27 T cell receptor beta chains originate from one sample sequenced in a study of blood T cell repertoires in COVID-19 (dated by TCRdb to 2018 to 2021). The library was built by means of the immunoSEQ multiplex PCR assay. TCRdb retrieved this table from immuneACCESS and kept in-frame rearrangements only. Not all clones are present; in checked studies, unresolved V genes account for under half, and no reason is known for the remainder. This sample is represented by fewer than 600,000 clones; roughly 89% of them were singletons. The leading ten clones occupy 0.7% to 1% of the sample. Sequenced sample: peripheral blood. The receptors were sampled from a man in his late teens or twenties with COVID-19, enrolled during active disease.

The chain carries TRBV19 and TRBJ1-1; 7 bases fit TRBD1. The CDR3 runs to 14 residues. The V gene's germline CDR1 is LNHDA and CDR2 SQIVND (reference sequence). V gave up 1 base and J gave up 5 bases; unmatched junction bases: 4. The CDR3 region is CASSIGSRGTEAFF. The CDR3 bases are TGTGCCAGTAGTATAGGTAGCAGGGGGACTGAAGCTTTCTTT. Using reference TRBV19 and TRBJ1-1 for the parts outside the CDR3, the full variable domain is DGGITQSPKYLFRKEGQNVTLSCEQNLNHDAMYWYRQDPGQGLRLIYYSQIVNDFQKGDIAEGYSVSREKKESFPLTVTSAQKNPTAFYLCASSIGSRGTEAFFGQGTRLTVV.

This chain connects TRBV4-2 to TRBJ2-5, with 8 positions matching TRBD2. V shed 5 bases, J shed 0 bases, and the junction held 11 bases outside the gene matches. The CDR3 is 17 amino acids. Germline V lookup: CDR1 LGHNA, CDR2 YNFKEQ. CDR3 in amino acids: CASSRRVSGEYQETQYF. The CDR3 nucleotides read TGTGCCAGCAGCAGAAGGGTTAGCGGGGAGTACCAAGAGACCCAGTACTTC.

This chain connects TRBV2 to TRBJ2-5; TRBD2 matches at 10 bases. In germline, CDR1 is SNHLY, CDR2 FYNNEI. The J segment lost 4 bases and the V segment lost 2 bases, leaving 7 bases of the junction unmatched. The CDR3 contains 16 residues. This CDR3 reads CASSESSGRPAETQYF. CDR3 DNA sequence: TGTGCCAGCAGTGAATCTAGCGGGAGACCGGCAGAGACCCAGTACTTC.

The V gene is TRBV5-6, the J gene TRBJ1-5; tentatively, D is TRBD1 (6 bases). Germline CDR1 is SGHDT and CDR2 is YYEEEE. The V end was cut by 0 bases, the J end by 2 bases, with 6 bases between. This CDR3 region has 14 residues. CDR3 residues: CASSLGGRNQPQHF. Here the CDR3 DNA reads TGTGCCAGCAGCTTGGGGGGGCGCAATCAGCCCCAGCATTTT.

This chain uses TRBV30 with TRBJ2-3, with a tentative D call TRBD2 (6 bases). Per germline, CDR1 GTSNPN and CDR2 SVGIG (reference sequence). Trimming removed 3 bases at V and 4 bases at J, with 14 bases between. The CDR3 is 14 amino acids. The CDR3 sequence is CAWRTGVEADTQYF. CDR3 nucleotides: TGTGCCTGGAGAACGGGGGTAGAGGCAGATACGCAGTATTTT.

The CDR3 bases are TGTGCCAGCAGCTTGGCCGGGGATAGCAATCAGCCCCAGCATTTT. Protein product: CASSLAGDSNQPQHF. The chain recombines TRBV5-8 with TRBJ1-5; D unclear. CDR3 size: 15 residues. The V gene lost 0 bases and the J gene lost 0 bases, with 7 bases spanning the gap. Germline CDR1 reads SGHTS; CDR2 reads YDEGEE. Looking up the rest from reference TRBV5-8 and TRBJ1-5 gives the full variable domain: EAGVTQSPTHLIKTRGQQATLRCSPISGHTSVYWYQQALGLGLQFLLWYDEGEERNRGNFPPRFSGRQFPNYSSELNVNALELEDSALYLCASSLAGDSNQPQHFGDGTRLSIL.

The V call is TRBV5-6, the J call TRBJ1-3; D may be TRBD1 (5 bases). Between the trimmed V and J ends, which lost 1 base and 3 bases, there was a span of 8 bases. Germline values: CDR1 SGHDT, CDR2 YYEEEE. CDR3 length equals 14 residues. The CDR3 reads CASSLSGGGNTIYF. The CDR3 DNA sequence: TGTGCCAGCAGCTTGAGCGGGGGTGGAAACACCATATATTTT.

This chain uses TRBV27 with TRBJ2-3; 7 bases line up with TRBD2. This CDR3 has 15 amino acids. V shed 5 bases, J shed 6 bases, and the junction held 11 bases outside the gene matches. The germline gives CDR1 MNHEY, CDR2 SMNVEV (reference sequence). The CDR3 loop is CASSPNAGVRDTQYF. The CDR3 DNA sequence: TGTGCCAGCAGTCCGAATGCGGGAGTTCGGGATACGCAGTATTTT.

Here the CDR3 DNA reads TGTGCCAGCTCACCACCCTCGTCAGGGGGACGCACAGATACGCAGTATTTT. It translates to CASSPPSSGGRTDTQYF. The genes are TRBV18 and TRBJ2-3, with 7 bases fitting TRBD1. CDR3 size: 17 residues. V was pared by 0 bases and J by 1 base, with 7 bases of the junction left unmatched. The germline gives CDR1 KGHSH, CDR2 LQKENI.

This chain joins TRBV2 and TRBJ2-1, with 9 bases lining up with TRBD2. This CDR3 region has 16 residues. The germline V gene encodes CDR1 SNHLY and CDR2 FYNNEI. The trim removed 2 bases at V and 5 bases at J, leaving 7 bases unmatched. The chain's CDR3 is CASSELAGVGDNEQFF. The CDR3 nucleotides are TGTGCCAGCAGTGAATTAGCGGGAGTCGGGGACAATGAGCAGTTCTTC.

The V gene is TRBV7-3, the J gene TRBJ2-1; 9 nucleotides match TRBD2. The junction had 8 bases not matched to a gene; V was cut back by 7 bases and J by 4 bases. This CDR3 contains 15 residues. The V gene's germline CDR1 is SGHTA and CDR2 FQGTGA. The CDR3 reads CASNSGLAPYNEQFF. CDR3 nucleotide sequence: TGTGCCAGCAACTCGGGACTAGCCCCATACAATGAGCAGTTCTTC.

This chain uses TRBV10-3 with TRBJ2-1; 14 nucleotides match TRBD2. The CDR3 totals 18 residues. The ends lost 0 bases at V and 9 bases at J; junction bases unmatched: 10. Germline CDR1 and CDR2: ENHRY and SYGVKD. CDR3 nucleotide sequence: TGTGCCATCAGTGAGTCGGGACTAGCGGGGGCTGCTTTTGGTGAGCAGTTCTTC. Protein product: CAISESGLAGAAFGEQFF.

The rearrangement links TRBV27 to TRBJ2-2, with D uncertain. Germline V gene sequence: CDR1 MNHEY, CDR2 SMNVEV (reference sequence). The germline V and J ends were trimmed by 6 bases and 5 bases, with 7 bases remaining between them. This CDR3 is 12 amino acids long. For the CDR3, the DNA is TGTGCCAGCAGCCAGATAACCGGGGAGCTGTTTTTT. Translation gives CASSQITGELFF.

J is TRBJ1-2 and V is TRBV2; the match to TRBD1 covers 11 bases. The CDR3 is 14 residues long. Germline loops: CDR1 SNHLY, CDR2 FYNNEI. The V segment lost 6 bases and the J segment 1 base; nucleotides outside the gene matches: 1. In nucleotides, the CDR3 is TGTGCCAGCAGGGGACAGGGGGATAACTATGGCTACACCTTC. Amino acids: CASRGQGDNYGYTF.

The V gene is TRBV12-3 or TRBV12-4, the J gene TRBJ2-7, with 10 bases lining up with TRBD1. The CDR3 has 13 amino acids. J lost 6 bases, V lost 7 bases, and 6 bases had no gene match. For the CDR3, the DNA is TGTGCCAGCAAGGGACAGGGGCGCGGCGAGCAGTACTTC. This codes for CASKGQGRGEQYF.

The chain joins TRBV11-3 to TRBJ1-1; D remains ambiguous. The CDR3 sequence is 14 residues long. Trimming took 2 bases from V and 2 from J, leaving 9 bases between them. Germline CDR1 SGHNT, CDR2 YENEEA. This chain's CDR3 is CASSLSQQNTEAFF. For the CDR3, the DNA is TGTGCCAGCAGCTTATCTCAACAAAACACTGAAGCTTTCTTT.

The chain couples TRBV5-1 to TRBJ2-3; maybe TRBD2 (7 bases). CDR1 and CDR2 (germline): SGHRS, YFSETQ. Trimming cost V 4 bases and J 4 bases, with 16 bases left between them. CDR3 length equals 15 residues. The CDR3 region is CASSPWGGESDTQYF. For the CDR3, the DNA is TGCGCCAGCAGCCCCTGGGGGGGCGAATCAGATACGCAGTATTTT.

This sequence joins TRBV4-2 and TRBJ2-3; TRBD2 aligns across 10 bases. The V gene end was trimmed by 1 base and the J gene end by 4 bases; junction bases not matched to a gene: 5. The CDR3 is 16 amino acids. Germline loops: CDR1 LGHNA, CDR2 YNFKEQ. The CDR3 protein is CASSQVHGLAADTQYF. CDR3 sequence (DNA): TGTGCCAGCAGCCAAGTGCATGGACTAGCGGCAGATACGCAGTATTTT.

This rearrangement joins TRBV27 to TRBJ2-3; D might be TRBD2 (6 bases). Germline CDR1 reads MNHEY; CDR2 reads SMNVEV (reference sequence). V lost 5 bases to trimming and J lost 3 bases, with 21 bases between them. This CDR3 contains 17 residues. CDR3 DNA: TGTGCCAGCAGTGCTCGCCCTCTAGCGTTTGGTACAGATACGCAGTATTTT. This gives the protein CASSARPLAFGTDTQYF.

The V and J genes are TRBV19 and TRBJ1-5, with a tentative D call TRBD1 (6 bases). The CDR3 is 15 residues long. The V gene lost 3 bases and the J gene lost 0 bases, with 9 bases spanning the gap. Germline CDR1 is LNHDA and CDR2 is SQIVND (reference sequence). DNA of the CDR3: TGTGCCAGTAGTATTTGGGACACTAGCAATCAGCCCCAGCATTTT. This translates into CASSIWDTSNQPQHF.

The chain has TRBV27 and TRBJ2-1, with D possibly being TRBD1 (6 bases). Germline values: CDR1 MNHEY, CDR2 SMNVEV (reference sequence). The CDR3 is 13 residues long. Trimming stripped 0 bases from V and 6 bases from J, with 6 bases between. The CDR3 nucleotides read TGTGCCAGCAGTTTATCGGACAGCAATGAGCAGTTCTTC. Amino acids: CASSLSDSNEQFF.

J is TRBJ2-5 and V is TRBV5-4; TRBD2 agrees at 7 bases. Unmatched junction bases numbered 8, after V lost 4 bases and J lost 5 bases. The CDR3 length is 14 residues. Looked up from germline, CDR1 is SGHNT and CDR2 is YYREEE (reference sequence). The DNA for the CDR3 is TGTGCCAGCAGCCACCACGGGGGGACGGAGACCCAGTACTTC. It specifies CASSHHGGTETQYF.

The chain has TRBV5-1 and TRBJ2-7, with 9 bases aligning to TRBD1. After removal of 3 bases from V and 9 bases from J, the junction contained 13 bases not matched to a gene. The CDR3 consists of 15 residues. The germline gives CDR1 SGHRS, CDR2 YFSETQ. Written as DNA, the CDR3 is TGCGCCAGCAGCTACCGCGAGGGGACAGGGTTTGTGCAGTACTTC. Its translation: CASSYREGTGFVQYF.

V and J are TRBV5-1 and TRBJ2-1; 9 bases are shared with TRBD2. Germline assignment: CDR1 SGHRS and CDR2 YFSETQ. The CDR3 has 16 amino acids. J was trimmed by 7 bases and V by 1 base; bases with no gene match: 9. In DNA form, the CDR3 reads TGCGCCAGCAGCTTGTTCGGCGGGGGGGCCGATAATGAGCAGTTCTTC. This codes for CASSLFGGGADNEQFF.

The chain recombines TRBV5-4 with TRBJ2-3; perhaps TRBD2 as D (7 bases). The V end lost 2 bases, the J end lost 4 bases, and 17 bases lay between the germline ends. The CDR3 spans 16 residues. Germline V gene data show CDR1 as SGHNT and CDR2 as YYREEE (reference sequence). The CDR3 region has the DNA TGTGCCAGCAGCTTCCCGGGGGGCCAGAGCCCAGATACGCAGTATTTT. Protein product: CASSFPGGQSPDTQYF.

V and J are TRBV9 and TRBJ1-2; the match to TRBD1 covers 10 bases. V shed 1 base, J shed 8 bases, and the junction held 5 bases outside the gene matches. Per germline, CDR1 SGDLS and CDR2 YYNGEE. The CDR3 loop spans 14 amino acids. DNA for the CDR3: TGTGCCAGCAGCGTATCTGGGGACAGGGGAGGCTACACCTTC. Translating it yields CASSVSGDRGGYTF.

CDR3 amino acids: CASSLPGTGGARLRNEQFF. DNA for the CDR3: TGTGCCAGCAGCTTACCCGGGACAGGGGGCGCGCGTCTCCGGAATGAGCAGTTCTTC. The V and J genes are TRBV7-9 and TRBJ2-1; 12 nucleotides agree with TRBD1. CDR3 length: 19 amino acids. Looked up from germline, CDR1 is SEHNR and CDR2 is FQNEAQ (reference sequence). J was trimmed by 7 bases and V by 2 bases; bases with no gene match: 15.